Each of the 4 T cell receptor beta chains below was sequenced from the same sample in a study of blood T cell repertoires in COVID-19. Only in-frame clones appear in the TCRdb table, and some are missing; sequencing was by immunoSEQ multiplex PCR. This sample yields 200,000 to 300,000 clones, of which roughly 90% are seen a single time; about 0.8% belongs to the top ten. What was sequenced was peripheral blood. All receptors derive from a woman in her twenties or thirties with acute or convalescent COVID-19.

The CDR3 region is CSVRAGGATGELFF. As DNA, the CDR3 is TGCAGCGTTCGAGCGGGAGGTGCCACCGGGGAGCTGTTTTTT. The chain employs TRBV29-1 and TRBJ2-2; 9 bases are a match to TRBD2. Germline CDR1 and CDR2: SQVTM and ANQGSEA. The CDR3 extends over 14 amino acids. The V segment lost 5 bases and the J segment 4 bases; nucleotides outside the gene matches: 5.

The rearrangement links TRBV27 to TRBJ2-7; D remains ambiguous. The CDR3 covers 13 residues. Trimming removed 3 bases from V and 3 bases from J, with 9 bases in between. CDR1 MNHEY and CDR2 SMNVEV come from the germline V gene (reference sequence). CDR3 in amino acids: CASSFQTRYEQYF. In DNA form, the CDR3 reads TGTGCCAGCAGTTTTCAAACACGCTACGAGCAGTACTTC.

A note on this clone: Other DNA sequences in the same sample also yield this CDR3. The chain is built from TRBV6-1 and TRBJ1-1, with D perhaps matching TRBD1 (5 bases). The V gene's germline CDR1 is MNHNS and CDR2 SASEGT. V was trimmed by 2 bases and J by 5 bases, leaving 9 bases between them. The CDR3 sequence is 13 residues long. The CDR3 sequence: CASSEQRGTEAFF. The CDR3 DNA sequence: TGTGCCAGCAGTGAACAGCGGGGGACTGAAGCTTTCTTT.

There are a few counts of this clone. The V call is TRBV9, the J call TRBJ1-1; weak D call: TRBD1 (6 bases). CDR1 and CDR2 from the germline V gene are SGDLS and YYNGEE. This CDR3 comprises 13 residues. V was trimmed by 4 bases and J by 1 base, leaving 8 bases between them. The CDR3: CASSTGQNTEAFF. In DNA form, the CDR3 reads TGTGCCAGCAGCACGGGACAGAACACTGAAGCTTTCTTT. Using reference TRBV9 and TRBJ1-1 for the parts outside the CDR3, the full variable domain is DSGVTQTPKHLITATGQRVTLRCSPRSGDLSVYWYQQSLDQGLQFLIQYYNGEERAKGNILERFSAQQFPDLHSELNLSSLELGDSALYFCASSTGQNTEAFFGQGTRLTVV.